These 28 T cell receptor beta chains originate from one sample sequenced in a study of shared T cell receptors in the human thymus. The repertoire was sequenced with immunoSEQ multiplex PCR; TCRdb's copy has only in-frame clones and lacks some. The data show about 380,000 clones, approximately 95% seen once. The sample consisted of thymocytes. The origin of the receptors is a human donor.

The gene calls are TRBV9 and TRBJ1-5; D not resolved. The V end was cut by 0 bases, the J end by 3 bases, with 10 bases between. Per the germline V gene, CDR1 is SGDLS and CDR2 is YYNGEE. This CDR3 has 15 residues. The CDR3 DNA sequence: TGTGCCAGCAGCGTAGGAAGGGCCCCCAATCAGCCCCAGCATTTT. Protein product: CASSVGRAPNQPQHF. The full variable domain, its missing parts supplied by reference TRBV9 and TRBJ1-5, is DSGVTQTPKHLITATGQRVTLRCSPRSGDLSVYWYQQSLDQGLQFLIQYYNGEERAKGNILERFSAQQFPDLHSELNLSSLELGDSALYFCASSVGRAPNQPQHFGDGTRLSIL.

The chain couples TRBV19 to TRBJ1-1, with 10 bases matching TRBD1. Per germline, CDR1 LNHDA and CDR2 SQIVND (reference sequence). The CDR3 spans 15 residues. V lost 7 bases, J lost 0 bases, and 5 bases stayed unmatched. The CDR3 here is CASIWTGGMNTEAFF. The CDR3 DNA reads TGTGCCAGTATTTGGACAGGGGGAATGAACACTGAAGCTTTCTTT.

The rearrangement joins TRBV11-3 to TRBJ2-6; D tentatively fits TRBD1 or TRBD2 (5 bases each). The CDR3 totals 18 residues. V was shortened by 5 bases and J by 4 bases, with 21 bases between the two germline ends. Germline V gene data show CDR1 as SGHNT and CDR2 as YENEEA. This chain's CDR3 is CASSRRDEGALGANVLTF. Written as DNA, the CDR3 is TGTGCCAGCAGCCGAAGGGACGAGGGCGCGTTGGGGGCCAACGTCCTGACTTTC.

This clone was picked up one time. This sequence joins TRBV16 and TRBJ1-2; no definite D call. The germline V and J ends were trimmed by 4 bases and 4 bases, with 25 bases remaining between them. The CDR3 runs 18 residues. Germline V gene data show CDR1 as KGHSY and CDR2 as FQNENV. The CDR3 sequence is CASSLSGWRDPSGYGYTF. CDR3 bases: TGTGCCAGCAGCCTATCGGGATGGCGAGATCCTAGTGGCTATGGCTACACCTTC.

The V call is TRBV28, the J call TRBJ1-5; TRBD1 agrees at 9 bases. The germline V gene encodes CDR1 MDHEN and CDR2 SYDVKM. V dropped 8 bases and J dropped 1; count of bases not matched to a gene: 12. This CDR3 region has 17 residues. As DNA, the CDR3 is TGTGCCAGCGTCGGACAGGGGAGGGTTGAAAGCAATCAGCCCCAGCATTTT. Translated: CASVGQGRVESNQPQHF.

This chain joins TRBV18 and TRBJ2-7, with D tentatively TRBD1 (5 bases). The germline V gene has CDR1 KGHSH and CDR2 LQKENI. This CDR3 has 12 amino acids. The V end lost 4 bases, the J end lost 2 bases, and 6 bases lay between the germline ends. The CDR3 loop reads CASSQGPYEQYF. CDR3 DNA: TGTGCCAGCTCACAGGGGCCCTACGAGCAGTACTTC.

J is TRBJ1-5 and V is TRBV19; TRBD1 agrees at 12 bases. CDR3 length: 16 amino acids. CDR1 and CDR2 from the germline V gene are LNHDA and SQIVND (reference sequence). The junction had 7 bases not matched to a gene; V was cut back by 3 bases and J by 7 bases. CDR3 coding DNA: TGTGCCAGTAGTATGGGTGGGACAGGGGGCGTGCAGCCCCAGCATTTT. Its protein is CASSMGGTGGVQPQHF.

The chain has TRBV4-1 and TRBJ1-2, with D possibly being TRBD1 (6 bases). Germline CDR1 is MGHRA and CDR2 is YSYEKL. The CDR3 extends over 14 amino acids. V dropped 2 bases and J dropped 6 bases, with 13 bases sitting between them. CDR3 region: CASSQPLTGNGYTF. In DNA, the CDR3 is TGCGCCAGCAGCCAACCCTTAACAGGGAATGGCTACACCTTC.

The V gene is TRBV12-2, the J gene TRBJ2-3; TRBD2 reflects the table's D call only, with no check against the DNA. TRBV12-2 is a recognized pseudogene. This CDR3 region has 19 residues. This chain's CDR3 is CASRLMSSGRYTSTDTQYF. DNA for the CDR3: TGTGCAAGTCGCTTAATGTCTAGCGGGCGATATACTAGCACAGATACGCAGTATTTT.

The V call is TRBV5-4, the J call TRBJ2-3, with 11 bases fitting TRBD2. V trimming: 4 bases; J trimming: 2 bases; junction bases outside the gene matches: 6. Per germline, CDR1 SGHNT and CDR2 YYREEE (reference sequence). The CDR3 covers 16 residues. CDR3 DNA: TGTGCCAGCAGCACATCGACTAGCGGGATCACAGATACGCAGTATTTT. Translation gives CASSTSTSGITDTQYF.

The chain employs TRBV6-1 and TRBJ2-7, with a possible D match to TRBD2 (6 bases). Looked up from germline, CDR1 is MNHNS and CDR2 is SASEGT. Trimming pared 8 bases from V and 4 bases from J, leaving 15 bases between. CDR3 length: 13 residues. CDR3 region: CASLEGVRYEQYF. The CDR3 DNA reads as TGTGCCAGCTTGGAGGGAGTTCGTTACGAGCAGTACTTC.

The J gene is TRBJ2-3, the V gene TRBV25-1; a weak D match, TRBD2 (6 bases). Germline values: CDR1 MGHDK, CDR2 SYGVNS. The CDR3 runs 15 residues. Deletions cut 4 bases from V and 6 bases from J, with 17 bases between. CDR3 nucleotides: TGTGCCAGCAGTGCCCCGGGACTGCAAAAGGATACGCAGTATTTT. Protein sequence: CASSAPGLQKDTQYF.

This clone was picked up one time. V and J are TRBV7-2 and TRBJ1-5; D call uncertain. In germline, CDR1 is SGHTA, CDR2 FQGNSA. The CDR3 runs to 14 residues. With 2 bases removed from V and 5 bases from J, the gap between germline ends came to 10 bases. The CDR3 is CASSLTHLDQPQHF. The CDR3 DNA follows: TGTGCCAGCAGCTTAACACACCTTGATCAGCCCCAGCATTTT.

This clone was picked up one time. CDR3 sequence reads: CASHGLANHNEQFF. CDR3 in DNA: TGTGCCAGCCATGGACTAGCGAACCACAATGAGCAGTTCTTC. The V call is TRBV6-5, the J call TRBJ2-1; TRBD2 matches 9 bases. V shed 8 bases and J 5 bases; nucleotides not matched to a gene: 7. CDR1 and CDR2 from the germline V gene are MNHEY and SVGAGI. The CDR3 is 14 amino acids.

The chain is built from TRBV27 and TRBJ1-2; D unresolved. The CDR3 totals 13 residues. Germline V CDR1 and CDR2: MNHEY, SMNVEV (reference sequence). The ends were cut back, 5 bases at V and 6 bases at J, with 13 bases in the middle. CDR3 sequence reads: CASSPRPVNGYTF. Written as DNA, the CDR3 is TGTGCCAGCAGTCCGAGGCCGGTAAATGGCTACACCTTC.

The chain recombines TRBV7-3 with TRBJ2-2, with 7 bases that match TRBD1. The CDR3 runs 16 residues. Per germline, CDR1 SGHTA and CDR2 FQGTGA. J was trimmed by 0 bases and V by 2 bases; bases with no gene match: 3. The CDR3 coding sequence is TGTGCCAGCAGCTTAGTCCAGGGGGCGAACACCGGGGAGCTGTTTTTT. Residues: CASSLVQGANTGELFF.

This clone was seen once. V usage is TRBV9 and J usage is TRBJ2-5, with 9 bases fitting TRBD1. This CDR3 is 15 amino acids long. CDR1 is SGDLS, CDR2 YYNGEE, per germline. With V trimmed by 2 bases and J by 5 bases, 7 bases remained unmatched. Written as DNA, the CDR3 is TGTGCCAGCAGCGTCGGGGGGACAGGGAGGGAGACCCAGTACTTC. Amino acid sequence: CASSVGGTGRETQYF.

The rearrangement uses TRBV7-2 and TRBJ2-5; possible D gene TRBD1, 6 bases. This CDR3 contains 13 residues. V lost 1 base, J lost 3 bases, and 6 bases lay in between. Germline-derived CDR1 and CDR2 are SGHTA and FQGNSA. The CDR3 bases are TGTGCCAGCAGCTTAGACAGGGAAGAGACCCAGTACTTC. Amino acids: CASSLDREETQYF.

This clone was seen a single time. The chain employs TRBV29-1 and TRBJ2-1; 9 bases line up with TRBD2. Looked up from germline, CDR1 is SQVTM and CDR2 is ANQGSEA. This CDR3 contains 16 residues. Losses at the gene ends were 4 bases for V and 6 bases for J; bases not matched to a gene: 13. CDR3 region: CSVVVASGTCRNEQFF. The CDR3 DNA reads TGCAGCGTTGTGGTGGCTAGCGGGACCTGCCGCAATGAGCAGTTCTTC.

This clone has a handful of counts. The CDR3 nucleotides are TGTGCCACCAGCAGCTCCGAGCCAACAGGAAAGGCCCTTCCGCTGGAGACCCAGTACTTC. This gives the protein CATSSSEPTGKALPLETQYF. V usage is TRBV15 and J usage is TRBJ2-5, with D possibly matching TRBD1 (5 bases). The germline V gene encodes CDR1 LNHNV and CDR2 YYDKDF (reference sequence). This CDR3 comprises 20 residues. Trimming left V 3 bases short and J 5 bases short, with 31 bases between. Full variable domain (outside the CDR3, taken from reference TRBV15 and TRBJ2-5): DAMVIQNPRYQVTQFGKPVTLSCSQTLNHNVMYWYQQKSSQAPKLLFHYYDKDFNNEADTPDNFQSRRPNTSFCFLDIRSPGLGDTAMYLCATSSSEPTGKALPLETQYFGPGTRLLVL.

V is TRBV7-8 and J is TRBJ2-1; weak D call: TRBD1 (6 bases). The length of the CDR3 is 19 residues. Trimming removed 5 bases from V and 0 bases from J, with 23 bases in between. Germline V gene sequence: CDR1 SGHVS, CDR2 FQNEAQ. CDR3 DNA sequence: TGTGCCAGCAGCGGGCCCCGGGACAAAGGTCGGAGCTCCTACAATGAGCAGTTCTTC. Amino acid sequence: CASSGPRDKGRSSYNEQFF.

The chain uses TRBV7-2 and TRBJ2-2; 14 nucleotides match TRBD2. The V gene's germline CDR1 is SGHTA and CDR2 FQGNSA. The J segment lost 4 bases and the V segment lost 5 bases, leaving 6 bases of the junction unmatched. The CDR3 length is 17 residues. Here the CDR3 reads CASSLRLAGGPTGELFF. The DNA for the CDR3 is TGTGCCAGCAGCCTTCGACTAGCGGGAGGGCCCACCGGGGAGCTGTTTTTT.

This chain joins TRBV27 and TRBJ2-1; D is possibly TRBD2 (6 bases). This CDR3 spans 16 amino acids. From germline, CDR1 is MNHEY and CDR2 SMNVEV (reference sequence). Trimming removed 3 bases at V and 5 bases at J, with 17 bases between. CDR3 nucleotides: TGTGCCAGCAGTTTGGTCCCGTTAGCGGAGGACAATGAGCAGTTCTTC. Its translation is CASSLVPLAEDNEQFF.

This clone was detected once. The rearrangement joins TRBV28 to TRBJ2-3; tentatively, D is TRBD1 (6 bases). The CDR3 is made up of 16 amino acids. Germline loops: CDR1 MDHEN, CDR2 SYDVKM. V lost 3 bases to trimming and J lost 4 bases, with 17 bases between them. This CDR3 reads CASSFPWGHNPDTQYF. The CDR3 nucleotides are TGTGCCAGCAGTTTCCCGTGGGGACACAATCCAGATACGCAGTATTTT. Looking up the rest from reference TRBV28 and TRBJ2-3 gives the full variable domain: DVKVTQSSRYLVKRTGEKVFLECVQDMDHENMFWYRQDPGLGLRLIYFSYDVKMKEKGDIPEGYSVSREKKERFSLILESASTNQTSMYLCASSFPWGHNPDTQYFGPGTRLTVL.

Details on this clone: Different DNA sequences within this sample yield the same CDR3. This sequence joins TRBV5-1 and TRBJ2-3; 9 positions match TRBD1. Germline lookup yields CDR1 SGHRS and CDR2 YFSETQ. The CDR3 has 15 residues. V was pared by 4 bases and J by 3 bases, with 6 bases of the junction left unmatched. The CDR3 sequence is CASSLGQGSTDTQYF. The CDR3 nucleotides read TGCGCCAGCAGCCTCGGACAGGGGAGTACAGATACGCAGTATTTT.

This clone has a single count. This chain uses TRBV2 with TRBJ1-5; no firm D call. The germline CDR1 and CDR2 sequences are SNHLY and FYNNEI. Trimming removed 7 bases at V and 5 bases at J, with 15 bases between. The CDR3 length is 14 residues. The CDR3 protein is CASNLGRLDQPQHF. The DNA of the CDR3 is TGTGCCAGCAACCTGGGCAGACTTGATCAGCCCCAGCATTTT.

V is TRBV30 and J is TRBJ2-7; 7 bases fit TRBD1. Per the germline V gene, CDR1 is GTSNPN and CDR2 is SVGIG (reference sequence). Germline trimming cut 3 bases from V and 2 bases from J; bases unmatched to any gene: 4. The CDR3 has 13 residues. The CDR3 loop reads CAWRTGSAYEQYF. CDR3 DNA: TGTGCCTGGAGGACAGGGTCGGCCTACGAGCAGTACTTC.

The J gene is TRBJ2-5, the V gene TRBV28; no definite D call. V gave up 6 bases and J gave up 4 bases, with 24 bases separating them. The CDR3 consists of 17 residues. Germline CDR1 is MDHEN and CDR2 is SYDVKM. The CDR3 loop reads CASSSRTPNGYGETQYF. In DNA form, the CDR3 reads TGTGCCAGCAGCTCACGCACTCCCAACGGGTATGGAGAGACCCAGTACTTC.